Below are 18 T cell receptor beta chains sequenced from a single sample in a study of OX40 agonist ivuxolimab in advanced cancers. Profiling relied on immunoSEQ multiplex PCR, and the TCRdb table lists in-frame clones only, not all of them. Here the sample spans roughly 48,000 clones, roughly 83% being singletons. The sample was CD4+ or CD8+ T cells sorted from blood, taken in a trial of the OX40 agonist ivuxolimab. The receptors derive from an adult with an advanced solid tumor such as melanoma, head and neck, liver or kidney cancer.

The chain has TRBV4-2 and TRBJ2-3, with TRBD2 matching over 8 bases. After removal of 4 bases from V and 0 bases from J, the junction contained 6 bases not matched to a gene. In germline, CDR1 is LGHNA, CDR2 YNFKEQ. The CDR3 spans 16 residues. CDR3 sequence: CASSPGLAASTDTQYF. For the CDR3, the DNA is TGTGCCAGCAGCCCAGGACTAGCCGCTAGCACAGATACGCAGTATTTT.

The J gene is TRBJ1-2, the V gene TRBV7-9; 9 nucleotides match TRBD1. The V and J ends lost 2 bases and 5 bases, in that order; junction bases with no gene match: 12. Germline assignment: CDR1 SEHNR and CDR2 FQNEAQ (reference sequence). This CDR3 has 17 residues. CDR3 amino acids: CASSLFRPDRGGYGYTF. The CDR3 DNA reads as TGTGCCAGCAGCTTATTCCGCCCGGACAGGGGCGGATATGGCTACACCTTC.

In DNA form, the CDR3 reads TGTGCCAGCAGCTTTGTGCCTGTGGGGACAGGGTCTGAAGCTTTCTTT. This translates into CASSFVPVGTGSEAFF. The chain recombines TRBV5-6 with TRBJ1-1; 9 bases fit TRBD1. Germline CDR1 and CDR2: SGHDT and YYEEEE. Trimming at V came to 2 bases and at J to 6 bases, leaving 11 bases not matched to a gene. The CDR3 sequence is 16 residues long.

V is TRBV30 and J is TRBJ2-7; possibly TRBD1 or TRBD2 for D (6 bases each). Germline CDR1 and CDR2: GTSNPN and SVGIG (reference sequence). Between the trimmed V and J ends, which lost 5 bases and 7 bases, there was a span of 15 bases. CDR3 size: 12 residues. DNA of the CDR3: TGTGCCTGGCGGGGGCAGTCTAATGAGCAGTACTTC. Protein: CAWRGQSNEQYF. Full variable domain (rest looked up from reference TRBV30 and TRBJ2-7): SQTIHQWPATLVQPVGSPLSLECTVEGTSNPNLYWYRQAAGRGLQLLFYSVGIGQISSEVPQNLSASRPQDRQFILSSKKLLLSDSGFYLCAWRGQSNEQYFGPGTRLTVT.

V usage is TRBV11-3 and J usage is TRBJ2-7; D could derive from TRBD1 or TRBD2 (5 bases each). CDR3 length equals 14 residues. V dropped 5 bases and J dropped 5 bases, with 16 bases sitting between them. Germline-derived CDR1 and CDR2 are SGHNT and YENEEA. The CDR3: CASSPGTNFHEQYF. The CDR3 nucleotides read TGTGCCAGCAGCCCCGGGACGAATTTCCACGAGCAGTACTTC.

V usage is TRBV6-5 and J usage is TRBJ2-2, with D perhaps TRBD2 (6 bases). From germline, CDR1 is MNHEY and CDR2 SVGAGI. The CDR3 contains 14 residues. V shed 6 bases and J shed 0 bases, with 8 bases lying between them. The CDR3 coding sequence is TGTGCCAGCAGGCGGGATACGAACACCGGGGAGCTGTTTTTT. Its protein is CASRRDTNTGELFF.

This chain uses TRBV5-5 with TRBJ2-3; 8 nucleotides line up with TRBD2. The CDR3 is made up of 16 amino acids. CDR1 is SGHKS and CDR2 is YYEKEE in the germline V gene (reference sequence). Trimming removed 0 bases from V and 2 bases from J; junction bases left unmatched: 5. CDR3 sequence reads: CASSLVPSGLTDTQYF. CDR3 sequence (DNA): TGTGCCAGCAGCTTGGTGCCTAGCGGGCTCACAGATACGCAGTATTTT.

This sequence joins TRBV28 and TRBJ1-4, with a weak D call TRBD1 (5 bases). CDR1 is MDHEN, CDR2 SYDVKM, per germline. The CDR3 extends over 16 amino acids. Trimming removed 4 bases from V and 4 bases from J, with 16 bases in between. CDR3 bases: TGTGCCAGCAGTTCAGGACGCCGGGACGGTAATGAAAAACTGTTTTTT. It codes for CASSSGRRDGNEKLFF.

This clone appeared a single time. The rearrangement uses TRBV7-9 and TRBJ2-2; 9 bases fit TRBD1. The V segment lost 5 bases and the J segment 2 bases; nucleotides outside the gene matches: 3. The germline gives CDR1 SEHNR, CDR2 FQNEAQ (reference sequence). The CDR3 is made up of 15 amino acids. The CDR3 nucleotides read TGTGCCAGCAGCGCGACAGGGGGAAACACCGGGGAGCTGTTTTTT. It encodes CASSATGGNTGELFF.

The genes are TRBV9 and TRBJ2-5; 10 nucleotides line up with TRBD2. V was pared by 4 bases and J by 7 bases, with 13 bases of the junction left unmatched. This CDR3 contains 16 residues. From germline, CDR1 is SGDLS and CDR2 YYNGEE. CDR3 coding DNA: TGTGCCAGCAGCCCGAGTCTAGCGGGGGATGGCGGGACCCAGTACTTC. It encodes CASSPSLAGDGGTQYF.

The chain combines TRBV27 with TRBJ2-3; no definite D call. With 5 bases removed from V and 2 bases from J, the gap between germline ends came to 14 bases. Germline loops: CDR1 MNHEY, CDR2 SMNVEV (reference sequence). The CDR3 totals 15 residues. CDR3 DNA: TGTGCCAGCAGTCCCCTAGGGTTACACACAGATACGCAGTATTTT. Translated: CASSPLGLHTDTQYF.

CDR3 in amino acids: CASSLTLGIGYEQYF. The CDR3, as DNA: TGTGCCAGCAGCTTGACCTTAGGGATTGGCTACGAGCAGTACTTC. The gene calls are TRBV7-9 and TRBJ2-7; unclear D gene. Germline CDR1 SEHNR, CDR2 FQNEAQ (reference sequence). V was pared by 3 bases and J by 3 bases, with 15 bases between. This CDR3 has 15 residues.

The rearrangement joins TRBV7-9 to TRBJ2-7, with a weak D call TRBD1 (5 bases). Trimming removed 5 bases at V and 0 bases at J, with 14 bases between. The CDR3 has 15 residues. Germline CDR1 is SEHNR and CDR2 is FQNEAQ (reference sequence). DNA for the CDR3: TGTGCCAGCAGCCATGACAGCCTGTACTCCTACGAGCAGTACTTC. This translates into CASSHDSLYSYEQYF.

Here the CDR3 DNA reads TGCAGTGCTAGTAGAGTAAGTGAGCAGTTCTTC. Translation gives CSASRVSEQFF. This sequence joins TRBV20-1 and TRBJ2-1; D remains ambiguous. Germline V gene data show CDR1 as DFQATT and CDR2 as SNEGSKA (reference sequence). The CDR3 is 11 amino acids. V lost 3 bases and J 9 bases, leaving 9 bases between the germline ends.

Only a few counts were recorded for this clone. The chain links TRBV7-9 to TRBJ1-1; a weak D match, TRBD1 (5 bases). The CDR3 is 14 residues long. Germline V gene data show CDR1 as SEHNR and CDR2 as FQNEAQ (reference sequence). Between the trimmed V and J ends, which lost 3 bases and 1 base, there was a span of 9 bases. The CDR3 region is CASSLGVPNTEAFF. DNA for the CDR3: TGTGCCAGCAGCTTGGGGGTCCCGAACACTGAAGCTTTCTTT.

V gene TRBV30 combines with J gene TRBJ2-1, with 8 bases identical to TRBD2. This CDR3 has 16 residues. The junction had 9 bases not matched to a gene; V was cut back by 0 bases and J by 5 bases. Germline V gives CDR1 GTSNPN, CDR2 SVGIG (reference sequence). As DNA, the CDR3 is TGTGCCTGGAGTGTAACCGGGGGGGCCGCAAACAATGAGCAGTTCTTC. It is translated as CAWSVTGGAANNEQFF.

The chain joins TRBV5-6 to TRBJ2-7; D is undetermined. The germline V gene has CDR1 SGHDT and CDR2 YYEEEE. V lost 4 bases to trimming and J lost 6 bases, with 20 bases between them. The CDR3 is 15 amino acids. The CDR3 region is CASSPVERGVGEQYF. The CDR3 coding sequence is TGTGCCAGCAGCCCGGTCGAGCGAGGAGTAGGCGAGCAGTACTTC.

The CDR3 DNA reads TGTGCCAGCAGCTTAGGATTGATAGCGGATTCCACAGATACGCAGTATTTT. Amino acid sequence: CASSLGLIADSTDTQYF. The gene calls are TRBV11-3 and TRBJ2-3; TRBD2 might be the D (6 bases). This CDR3 has 17 residues. CDR1 and CDR2 from the germline V gene are SGHNT and YENEEA. The V end lost 1 base, the J end lost 2 bases, and 16 bases lay between the germline ends.